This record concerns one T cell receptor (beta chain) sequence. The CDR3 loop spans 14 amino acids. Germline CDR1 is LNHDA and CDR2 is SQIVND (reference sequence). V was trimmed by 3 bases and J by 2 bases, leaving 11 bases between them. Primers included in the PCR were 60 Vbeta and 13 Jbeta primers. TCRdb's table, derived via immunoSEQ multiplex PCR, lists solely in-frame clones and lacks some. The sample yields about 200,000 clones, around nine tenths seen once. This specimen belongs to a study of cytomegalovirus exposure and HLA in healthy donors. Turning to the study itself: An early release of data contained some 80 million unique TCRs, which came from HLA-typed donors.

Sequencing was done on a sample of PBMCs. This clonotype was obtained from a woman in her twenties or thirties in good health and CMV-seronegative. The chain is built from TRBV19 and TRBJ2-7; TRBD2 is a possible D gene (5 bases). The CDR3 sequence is CASSIGDPPYEQYF. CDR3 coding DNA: TGTGCCAGTAGTATCGGGGATCCTCCCTACGAGCAGTACTTC.